This T cell receptor beta chain appears in the sequencing data of a study of T-cell reconstitution after alpha-beta-depleted transplantation in children. The CDR3 is 13 amino acids. Between the trimmed V and J ends, which lost 6 bases and 1 base, there was a span of 10 bases. For TCRbeta, the library was prepared with unique molecular identifiers. TCRdb re-called the PCR reads with MiXCR, one entry per CDR3 protein. Of about 410,000 distinct CDR3 sequences in the sample, roughly 22% were seen once. The rearrangement uses TRBV12-3 or TRBV12-4 and TRBJ2-7; D call uncertain. The source is a human donor who donated a stem cell graft to a child with acute myeloid leukemia. The source material was PBMCs from the stem cell graft donor, sampled from the stem cell graft. The CDR3 DNA is TGTGCCAGCAGCTCCCGTAAATCCTACGAGCAGTACTTC. It encodes CASSSRKSYEQYF.